This is a list of T cell receptor beta chains from one sample in a study of graft-versus-host responses after intestinal transplantation. Profiled with immunoSEQ multiplex PCR; TCRdb holds only in-frame clones, not every one. The table shows some 110,000 clones, with roughly 87% occurring only once. The antigens of these receptors remain unknown. The sample here was unstimulated CD4+ T cells sorted from spleen or lymph node cells, taken before intestinal transplant. These receptors originate from a human donor who received an intestinal transplant. CDR3s include the opening cysteine and the closing phenylalanine or tryptophan. The order of the fields is V gene, J gene, clone size, D gene, CDR3 protein, CDR3 DNA. D genes are given only for firm matches. Clone size is not always given. Where it is, it says once, few, many or a class for expanded clones.

V: TRBV7-6
J: TRBJ2-7
size: -
D: TRBD1
CDR3: CASSLTGDYEQYF
DNA: TGTGCCAGCAGCTTAACAGGGGACTACGAGCAGTACTTC

V: TRBV4-1
J: TRBJ1-2
size: -
D: TRBD1
CDR3: CASSPDRDYGYTF
DNA: TGCGCCAGCAGCCCGGACAGGGACTATGGCTACACCTTC

V: TRBV7-3
J: TRBJ2-7
size: -
D: -
CDR3: CASSPTPHAGEQYF
DNA: TGTGCCAGCAGCCCTACCCCCCACGCCGGCGAGCAGTACTTC

V: TRBV5-1
J: TRBJ1-4
size: -
D: -
CDR3: CASSLNHPNEKLFF
DNA: TGCGCCAGCAGCTTGAACCACCCCAATGAAAAACTGTTTTTT

V: TRBV9
J: TRBJ2-3
size: few
D: TRBD2
CDR3: CASSASGVSTDTQYF
DNA: TGTGCCAGCAGCGCTAGCGGGGTGTCCACAGATACGCAGTATTTT

V: TRBV9
J: TRBJ2-4
size: -
D: TRBD1
CDR3: CASSQRDRGEVAKNIQYF
DNA: TGTGCCAGCAGTCAAAGGGACAGGGGAGAGGTGGCCAAAAACATTCAGTACTTC

V: TRBV19
J: TRBJ1-5
size: -
D: -
CDR3: CASSTNRQNSNQPQHF
DNA: TGTGCCAGTAGTACAAACCGACAGAATAGCAATCAGCCCCAGCATTTT

V: TRBV2
J: TRBJ2-7
size: -
D: -
CDR3: CASRGGTVSSYEQYF
DNA: TGTGCCAGCAGAGGGGGGACAGTCAGCTCCTACGAGCAGTACTTC

V: TRBV11-1
J: TRBJ2-5
size: -
D: -
CDR3: CASSDLEGETQYF
DNA: TGTGCCAGCAGCGACCTGGAAGGAGAGACCCAGTACTTC

V: TRBV28
J: TRBJ2-5
size: -
D: TRBD2
CDR3: CASSFRTSRRGHEETQYF
DNA: TGTGCCAGCAGTTTTAGGACTAGCAGGAGGGGCCACGAAGAGACCCAGTACTTC

V: TRBV5-1
J: TRBJ2-3
size: -
D: -
CDR3: CASSLEGRGTDTQYF
DNA: TGCGCCAGCAGCTTGGAAGGGAGAGGCACAGATACGCAGTATTTT

V: TRBV2
J: TRBJ2-1
size: -
D: TRBD1
CDR3: CASSRDRYYNEQFF
DNA: TGTGCCAGCAGTAGGGACAGATACTACAATGAGCAGTTCTTC

V: TRBV4-1
J: TRBJ2-6
size: -
D: -
CDR3: CASSQDLGRTGLSGANVLTF
DNA: TGCGCCAGCAGCCAAGACTTGGGACGAACGGGGCTTTCTGGGGCCAACGTCCTGACTTTC

V: TRBV12-5
J: TRBJ2-7
size: -
D: -
CDR3: CASGPGAYEQYF
DNA: TGTGCTAGTGGTCCTGGCGCCTACGAGCAGTACTTC

V: TRBV7-9
J: TRBJ2-2
size: -
D: TRBD1
CDR3: CASSRTGGSNTGELFF
DNA: TGTGCCAGCAGCCGGACAGGGGGATCGAACACCGGGGAGCTGTTTTTT

V: TRBV5-1
J: TRBJ2-7
size: -
D: -
CDR3: CASRVAYYSYEQYF
DNA: TGCGCCAGCAGGGTGGCCTACTATTCCTACGAGCAGTACTTC

V: TRBV5-6
J: TRBJ2-1
size: -
D: TRBD1
CDR3: CASSPGQGPYNEQFF
DNA: TGTGCCAGCAGCCCGGGACAGGGGCCCTACAATGAGCAGTTCTTC

V: TRBV6-5
J: TRBJ1-3
size: -
D: -
CDR3: CASSERTVGNTIYF
DNA: TGTGCCAGCAGTGAGAGGACGGTTGGAAACACCATATATTTT

V: TRBV19
J: TRBJ1-4
size: -
D: TRBD1
CDR3: CASSIDRGLEKLFF
DNA: TGTGCCAGTAGTATCGACAGGGGGCTTGAAAAACTGTTTTTT

V: TRBV7-6
J: TRBJ2-7
size: -
D: -
CDR3: CASSLAGLSYEQYF
DNA: TGTGCCAGCAGCTTAGCGGGGCTGTCCTACGAGCAGTACTTC

V: TRBV19
J: TRBJ2-1
size: -
D: TRBD2
CDR3: CASTPGLAGGRTYNEQFF
DNA: TGTGCCAGTACTCCGGGACTAGCGGGGGGGCGCACCTACAATGAGCAGTTCTTC

V: TRBV30
J: TRBJ2-1
size: -
D: -
CDR3: CAWSPRSSYNEQFF
DNA: TGTGCCTGGAGCCCGCGCAGCTCCTACAATGAGCAGTTCTTC

V: TRBV11-3
J: TRBJ2-7
size: -
D: -
CDR3: CASSRGRLSYEQYF
DNA: TGTGCCAGCAGCCGAGGGCGGCTTTCGTACGAGCAGTACTTC

V: TRBV4-1
J: TRBJ1-1
size: -
D: TRBD1
CDR3: CASSLGQGAVNTEAFF
DNA: TGCGCCAGCAGCCTGGGACAGGGGGCTGTGAACACTGAAGCTTTCTTT

V: TRBV5-1
J: TRBJ1-3
size: -
D: TRBD1
CDR3: CASSLRPDRVGNTIYF
DNA: TGCGCCAGCAGCTTGCGGCCGGACAGGGTGGGAAACACCATATATTTT

V: TRBV2
J: TRBJ2-7
size: -
D: TRBD1
CDR3: CASRTGGLYEQYF
DNA: TGTGCCAGCCGGACAGGGGGCCTTTACGAGCAGTACTTC

V: TRBV28
J: TRBJ1-1
size: -
D: TRBD1
CDR3: CASRTAGGISMNTEAFF
DNA: TGTGCCAGCAGGACGGCAGGGGGCATTTCGATGAACACTGAAGCTTTCTTT

V: TRBV2
J: TRBJ2-1
size: -
D: -
CDR3: CASKPRRGYNEQFF
DNA: TGTGCCAGCAAGCCTCGCAGGGGCTACAATGAGCAGTTCTTC

V: TRBV19
J: TRBJ2-1
size: once
D: TRBD2
CDR3: CASSIPGTSRNEQFF
DNA: TGTGCCAGTAGTATCCCCGGGACTAGCCGCAATGAGCAGTTCTTC

V: TRBV6-5
J: TRBJ1-1
size: -
D: -
CDR3: CASSYSWGFGNTEAFF
DNA: TGTGCCAGCAGTTACTCATGGGGGTTCGGTAATACTGAAGCTTTCTTT

V: TRBV5-1
J: TRBJ1-6
size: -
D: -
CDR3: CASHPGQNNSPLHF
DNA: TGCGCCAGCCACCCGGGACAAAATAATTCACCCCTCCACTTT

V: TRBV19
J: TRBJ2-7
size: -
D: -
CDR3: CASSRDHSYEQYF
DNA: TGTGCCAGTAGTAGGGACCACTCCTACGAGCAGTACTTC

V: TRBV11-2
J: TRBJ2-1
size: -
D: TRBD2
CDR3: CASSPWEGAGGYNEQLF
DNA: TGTGCCAGCAGCCCTTGGGAAGGGGCGGGGGGTTACAATGAGCAGCTCTTC

V: TRBV11-2
J: TRBJ1-1
size: -
D: -
CDR3: CASSLGGGAFF
DNA: TGTGCCAGCAGCTTAGGGGGGGGAGCTTTCTTT

V: TRBV4-1
J: TRBJ2-1
size: -
D: -
CDR3: CASSPVSRREQFF
DNA: TGCGCCAGCAGCCCAGTGAGCCGCCGCGAGCAGTTCTTC

V: TRBV5-1
J: TRBJ1-4
size: -
D: -
CDR3: CASRVGNEKLFF
DNA: TGCGCCAGCAGGGTCGGAAATGAAAAACTGTTTTTT

V: TRBV6-5
J: TRBJ1-3
size: -
D: -
CDR3: CASSYGTGGNTIYF
DNA: TGTGCCAGCAGTTATGGGACGGGTGGAAACACCATATATTTT

V: TRBV28
J: TRBJ1-5
size: -
D: TRBD1
CDR3: CASSLPRQGAVRKGEPQHF
DNA: TGTGCCAGCAGTTTACCCAGACAGGGGGCGGTCCGTAAAGGGGAGCCCCAGCATTTT

V: TRBV2
J: TRBJ2-1
size: -
D: TRBD2
CDR3: CASTGTRLGSEQFF
DNA: TGTGCCAGCACGGGGACTAGACTGGGTTCTGAGCAGTTCTTC

V: TRBV12-5
J: TRBJ2-7
size: -
D: TRBD1
CDR3: CASGPRDRGTEQYF
DNA: TGTGCTAGTGGCCCACGGGACAGGGGGACCGAGCAGTACTTC

V: TRBV28
J: TRBJ1-1
size: -
D: -
CDR3: CASGSGGADTEAFF
DNA: TGTGCCAGCGGCTCTGGAGGGGCGGACACTGAAGCTTTCTTT

V: TRBV14
J: TRBJ1-4
size: -
D: -
CDR3: CASSQVRLPFSATNEKLFF
DNA: TGTGCCAGCAGCCAAGTCCGACTGCCTTTTTCTGCAACTAATGAAAAACTGTTTTTT

V: TRBV15
J: TRBJ1-3
size: -
D: -
CDR3: CATSRVDGNTIYF
DNA: TGTGCCACCAGCAGAGTTGACGGAAACACCATATATTTT

V: TRBV27
J: TRBJ1-2
size: -
D: -
CDR3: CASSSTIGTGGYTF
DNA: TGTGCCAGCAGTTCGACGATAGGGACGGGTGGCTACACCTTC

V: TRBV13
J: TRBJ2-5
size: -
D: TRBD1
CDR3: CASSSGTGLQETQYF
DNA: TGTGCCAGCAGCTCCGGGACAGGGCTTCAAGAGACCCAGTACTTC

V: TRBV4-2
J: TRBJ1-6
size: -
D: -
CDR3: CASSQDRGGPGNSPLHF
DNA: TGTGCCAGCAGCCAAGATCGGGGAGGGCCGGGGAATTCACCCCTCCACTTT

V: TRBV7-9
J: TRBJ2-7
size: -
D: -
CDR3: CASTRDIGYEQYF
DNA: TGTGCCAGCACACGGGACATTGGTTACGAGCAGTACTTC

V: TRBV2
J: TRBJ1-2
size: few
D: TRBD1
CDR3: CASTQGARGYTF
DNA: TGTGCCAGCACCCAGGGGGCGCGGGGCTACACCTTC

V: TRBV6-6
J: TRBJ2-5
size: -
D: -
CDR3: CASSGGTAIQETQYF
DNA: TGTGCCAGCAGCGGCGGGACTGCTATACAAGAGACCCAGTACTTC

V: TRBV2
J: TRBJ2-2
size: -
D: TRBD1
CDR3: CASGDRHTGELFF
DNA: TGTGCCAGCGGGGACAGGCACACCGGGGAGCTGTTTTTT

V: TRBV6-8
J: TRBJ2-6
size: -
D: -
CDR3: CASSYSGVRNGANVLTF
DNA: TGTGCCAGCAGTTACTCGGGGGTGCGAAATGGGGCCAACGTCCTGACTTTC

V: TRBV6-5
J: TRBJ2-1
size: -
D: TRBD2
CDR3: CASSYPGGGDRNEQFF
DNA: TGTGCCAGCAGTTACCCGGGCGGGGGGGATAGGAATGAGCAGTTCTTC

V: TRBV6-5
J: TRBJ1-6
size: -
D: -
CDR3: CASRPDLNSSPLHF
DNA: TGTGCCAGCAGACCCGACTTGAACTCTTCACCCCTCCACTTT

V: TRBV29-1
J: TRBJ2-3
size: -
D: TRBD2
CDR3: CSVDRSGRTQYF
DNA: TGCAGCGTAGACCGTAGCGGGCGTACGCAGTATTTT

V: TRBV6-5
J: TRBJ1-5
size: -
D: -
CDR3: CASSRESGVGQPQHF
DNA: TGTGCCAGCAGTAGGGAATCAGGGGTGGGTCAGCCCCAGCATTTT

V: TRBV7-9
J: TRBJ2-7
size: few
D: -
CDR3: CASSLHGLREDEQYF
DNA: TGTGCCAGCAGCTTACATGGTCTGAGGGAGGACGAGCAGTACTTC

V: TRBV5-4
J: TRBJ2-2
size: -
D: -
CDR3: CASSLGGAGGGELFF
DNA: TGTGCCAGCAGCTTGGGCGGGGCCGGGGGCGGGGAGCTGTTTTTT

V: TRBV6-5
J: TRBJ1-6
size: -
D: -
CDR3: CASRGIVVKSSPLHF
DNA: TGTGCCAGCAGAGGGATTGTTGTTAAGAGTTCACCCCTCCACTTT

V: TRBV10-3
J: TRBJ2-7
size: few
D: -
CDR3: CAISDGYEQYF
DNA: TGTGCCATCAGTGACGGCTACGAGCAGTACTTC